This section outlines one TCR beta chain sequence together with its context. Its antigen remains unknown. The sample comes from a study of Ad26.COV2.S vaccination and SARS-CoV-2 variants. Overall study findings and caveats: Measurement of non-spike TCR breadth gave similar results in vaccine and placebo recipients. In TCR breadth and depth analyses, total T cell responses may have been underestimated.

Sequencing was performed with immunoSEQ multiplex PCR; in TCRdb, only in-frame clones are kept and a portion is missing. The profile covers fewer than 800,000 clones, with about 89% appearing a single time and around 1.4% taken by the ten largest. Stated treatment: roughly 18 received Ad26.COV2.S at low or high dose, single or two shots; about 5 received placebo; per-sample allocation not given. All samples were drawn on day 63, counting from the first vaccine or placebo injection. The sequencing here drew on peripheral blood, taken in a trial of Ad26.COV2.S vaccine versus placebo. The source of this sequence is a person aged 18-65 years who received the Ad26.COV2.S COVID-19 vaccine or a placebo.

CDR3 DNA: TGTGCCACCAGTGATTGGGGGCGGGAGCCCACAGATACGCAGTATTTT. Translated: CATSDWGREPTDTQYF. The V gene is TRBV24-1, the J gene TRBJ2-3, with D tentatively TRBD2 (7 bases). Germline V gene lookup returns CDR1 KGHDR and CDR2 SFDVKD. Trimming took off 2 bases at V and 2 bases at J, with 13 bases between the two ends. The CDR3 consists of 16 residues.